Here is one T cell receptor beta chain with its context. Sequencing was performed with immunoSEQ multiplex PCR; in TCRdb, only in-frame clones are kept and a portion is missing. Of tens of thousands of clones in the sample, 86% were seen once. The data are from a study of blood T cell repertoires in COVID-19. About the research overall: COVID-19 samples from acute and convalescent phases originated in the United States, Italy and Spain. From T cells, B-cell-depleted T cells, or PBMCs came the material, which was cDNA or gDNA.

The germline CDR1 and CDR2 sequences are SGHRS and YFSETQ. This CDR3 comprises 15 residues. V was clipped by 1 base and J by 4 bases, with 12 bases between them. The material sequenced was peripheral blood. This receptor was identified in a man in his fifties or sixties with active or convalescent COVID-19. This chain uses TRBV5-1 with TRBJ1-3; D not resolved. The CDR3 bases are TGCGCCAGCAGCTTGATCGCTAACGAGGGAAACACCATATATTTT. This gives the protein CASSLIANEGNTIYF.